These 32 T cell receptor beta chains were sequenced from one sample in a study of T cell responses to AZD1222 COVID-19 vaccine. Profiling relied on immunoSEQ multiplex PCR, and the TCRdb table lists in-frame clones only, not all of them. The sample records 130,000 or so clones, approximately 90% being singletons. The sample in question was peripheral blood, obtained on day 0 of AZD1222 vaccination. These receptors came from an adult in good health.

This chain joins TRBV9 and TRBJ2-7, with TRBD2 as a possible D gene (7 bases). CDR1 and CDR2 from the germline V gene are SGDLS and YYNGEE. The CDR3 contains 12 residues. V was pared by 3 bases and J by 6 bases, with 10 bases between. The CDR3 DNA reads TGTGCCAGCAGCGAGGGGGGGGCCGAGCAGTACTTC. Amino acid sequence: CASSEGGAEQYF.

V is TRBV4-3 and J is TRBJ1-2; TRBD1 aligns across 7 bases. V gave up 4 bases and J gave up 4 bases; unmatched junction bases: 3. Germline CDR1 and CDR2: LGHNA and YSLEER. This CDR3 has 13 residues. The CDR3: CASSLQGGYGYTF. CDR3 DNA sequence: TGCGCCAGCAGCCTCCAGGGGGGCTATGGCTACACCTTC.

The chain uses TRBV9 and TRBJ2-5; the match to TRBD2 covers 10 bases. CDR3 length: 17 amino acids. With 0 bases clipped from V and 5 bases from J, the junction kept 10 bases outside the gene matches. Germline CDR1 and CDR2: SGDLS and YYNGEE. For the CDR3, the DNA is TGTGCCAGCAGCGTAGCAGGGTCTAGCGGGGGAACGGAGACCCAGTACTTC. The encoded protein is CASSVAGSSGGTETQYF.

The sample holds one count of this clone. The chain couples TRBV10-3 to TRBJ2-3; D remains ambiguous. V dropped 1 base and J dropped 0 bases, with 5 bases sitting between them. This CDR3 is built from 14 residues. Per germline, CDR1 ENHRY and CDR2 SYGVKD. The CDR3 reads CAISELDSTDTQYF. The CDR3 DNA reads TGTGCCATCAGTGAGTTGGATAGCACAGATACGCAGTATTTT.

The chain recombines TRBV13 with TRBJ2-2, with D perhaps matching TRBD1 or TRBD2 (5 bases each). The CDR3 totals 15 residues. V was clipped by 5 bases and J by 5 bases, with 15 bases between them. CDR1 is PRHDT, CDR2 FYEKMQ, per germline (reference sequence). For the CDR3, the DNA is TGTGCCAGCAGCAGGGGACGGCCGAGGACCGGGGAGCTGTTTTTT. Its protein product is CASSRGRPRTGELFF.

The chain is built from TRBV7-3 and TRBJ2-1; D gene uncertain. Germline assignment: CDR1 SGHTA and CDR2 FQGTGA. The CDR3 loop spans 13 amino acids. The V and J ends lost 4 bases and 8 bases respectively, with 12 bases between them. This CDR3 reads CASSSTSYHEQFF. The CDR3, as DNA: TGTGCCAGCAGCTCGACTTCTTACCATGAGCAGTTCTTC. Supplemented by reference TRBV7-3 and TRBJ2-1, the full variable domain reads GAGVSQTPSNKVTEKGKYVELRCDPISGHTALYWYRQSLGQGPEFLIYFQGTGAADDSGLPNDRFFAVRPEGSVSTLKIQRTERGDSAVYLCASSSTSYHEQFFGPGTRLTVL.

The CDR3 protein is CASSIGTGQIYEQYF. The CDR3 coding sequence is TGTGCCAGTAGTATAGGTACGGGACAGATCTACGAGCAGTACTTC. The rearrangement links TRBV19 to TRBJ2-7; 7 bases line up with TRBD1. With 1 base clipped from V and 3 bases from J, the junction kept 6 bases outside the gene matches. CDR3 size: 15 residues. CDR1 and CDR2 (germline): LNHDA, SQIVND (reference sequence).

The rearrangement links TRBV4-1 to TRBJ2-2; no definite D call. The germline V and J ends were trimmed by 1 base and 11 bases, with 11 bases remaining between them. Per germline, CDR1 MGHRA and CDR2 YSYEKL. The CDR3 covers 13 residues. The CDR3 region is CASSQAGPRELFF. CDR3 bases: TGCGCCAGCAGCCAAGCCGGCCCTAGAGAGCTGTTTTTT.

This sequence joins TRBV3-1 (or the pseudogene TRBV3-2) and TRBJ1-3; 7 bases are shared with TRBD1. The germline V gene has CDR1 LGHDT and CDR2 YNNKEL (reference sequence). With 4 bases clipped from V and 0 bases from J, the junction kept 12 bases outside the gene matches. The length of the CDR3 is 18 residues. The CDR3 region is CASSPSDRHARSGNTIYF. The CDR3 bases are TGTGCCAGCAGCCCCTCGGACAGGCACGCACGCTCTGGAAACACCATATATTTT.

V and J are TRBV6-1 and TRBJ1-2, with a weak D call TRBD1 (5 bases). In germline, CDR1 is MNHNS, CDR2 SASEGT. The CDR3 is made up of 14 amino acids. V was pared by 2 bases and J by 7 bases, with 14 bases between. The DNA for the CDR3 is TGTGCCAGCAGTGAATTGACAGTGAAGGGTGGCTACACCTTC. Translation gives CASSELTVKGGYTF.

The rearrangement links TRBV5-1 to TRBJ2-3; 8 nucleotides line up with TRBD1. The CDR3 runs 18 residues. Germline-derived CDR1 and CDR2 are SGHRS and YFSETQ. Unmatched junction bases numbered 14, after V lost 1 base and J lost 4 bases. The CDR3 nucleotides are TGCGCCAGCAGCTTGTTATCTTACGGGACAGGCCCTTCAGATACGCAGTATTTT. This encodes CASSLLSYGTGPSDTQYF.

The chain uses TRBV2 and TRBJ1-2, with D unresolved. Trimming cost V 8 bases and J 5 bases, with 15 bases left between them. Germline lookup yields CDR1 SNHLY and CDR2 FYNNEI. This CDR3 spans 13 amino acids. CDR3 loop: CASQYGPSYGYTF. CDR3 coding DNA: TGTGCCAGCCAATACGGCCCCTCGTATGGCTACACCTTC.

J is TRBJ1-5 and V is TRBV14; D remains unclear. The CDR3 loop spans 14 amino acids. Germline CDR1 is SGHDN and CDR2 is FVKESK. V gave up 2 bases and J gave up 3 bases, with 8 bases separating them. DNA for the CDR3: TGTGCCAGCAGCCAATTCGGATTCAATCAGCCCCAGCATTTT. It translates to CASSQFGFNQPQHF. The full variable domain, with the rest looked up from reference TRBV14 and TRBJ1-5, is EAGVTQFPSHSVIEKGQTVTLRCDPISGHDNLYWYRRVMGKEIKFLLHFVKESKQDESGMPNNRFLAERTGGTYSTLKVQPAELEDSGVYFCASSQFGFNQPQHFGDGTRLSIL.

In its sample, this clone was seen once. The CDR3 loop reads CASSHVAYGYTF. CDR3 nucleotide sequence: TGTGCCAGCAGTCACGTGGCCTATGGCTACACCTTC. The V call is TRBV12-3 or TRBV12-4, the J call TRBJ1-2; D gene uncertain. The CDR3 is 12 amino acids. Trimming left V 5 bases short and J 4 bases short, with 8 bases between.

J is TRBJ2-1 and V is TRBV15; D unresolved. V lost 2 bases and J lost 4, with 0 bases in between. The CDR3 length is 11 residues. CDR1 is LNHNV and CDR2 is YYDKDF in the germline V gene (reference sequence). The CDR3 DNA reads as TGTGCCACCAGCAGATACAATGAGCAGTTCTTC. It translates to CATSRYNEQFF. The whole variable domain, remainder taken from reference TRBV15 and TRBJ2-1, is DAMVIQNPRYQVTQFGKPVTLSCSQTLNHNVMYWYQQKSSQAPKLLFHYYDKDFNNEADTPDNFQSRRPNTSFCFLDIRSPGLGDTAMYLCATSRYNEQFFGPGTRLTVL.

Remarks on this clone: At one end, the junction sequence differs from germline, possibly due to a read error. The J gene is TRBJ1-4, the V gene TRBV28, with D hard to call. Germline values: CDR1 MDHEN, CDR2 SYDVKM. The CDR3 has 12 amino acids. DNA for the CDR3: TGCGGAGTCGTACCAACTAATGAAAAACTGTTTTTT. This sequence encodes CGVVPTNEKLFF.

The CDR3 region is CASRAGDGANTEAFF. The CDR3 DNA sequence: TGTGCCAGTAGGGCTGGGGACGGGGCGAACACTGAAGCTTTCTTT. The chain joins TRBV19 to TRBJ1-1, with D perhaps TRBD1 (5 bases). Germline-derived CDR1 and CDR2 are LNHDA and SQIVND (reference sequence). V lost 6 bases and J lost 1, with 15 bases in between. The CDR3 contains 15 residues.

The V and J genes are TRBV6-2 or TRBV6-3 and TRBJ1-1; 7 bases map to TRBD1. Trimming removed 6 bases from V and 4 bases from J; junction bases left unmatched: 17. In germline, CDR1 is MNHEY, CDR2 SVGEGT. This CDR3 is 17 amino acids long. As DNA, the CDR3 is TGTGCCAGCAGCCTTGGACAGGATCTTCTGCGGAGCACTGAAGCTTTCTTT. This translates into CASSLGQDLLRSTEAFF.

As concerns this clone: The same CDR3 can be traced to other DNA sequences in this sample. This chain uses TRBV3-1 (or the pseudogene TRBV3-2) with TRBJ2-5; D gene unclear. Trimming shortened V by 4 bases and J by 2 bases, and 8 bases separated the two germline ends. Germline CDR1 reads LGHDT; CDR2 reads YNNKEL (reference sequence). The CDR3 is 13 amino acids. CDR3 region: CASSPTRQETQYF. The CDR3 nucleotides read TGTGCCAGCAGCCCAACGAGACAAGAGACCCAGTACTTC.

The gene calls are TRBV18 and TRBJ1-5; 9 bases fit TRBD1. The CDR3 is 15 amino acids. The V and J ends lost 6 bases and 3 bases, in that order; junction bases with no gene match: 6. Germline V gene lookup returns CDR1 KGHSH and CDR2 LQKENI. The CDR3 protein is CASSRDRANNQPQHF. For the CDR3, the DNA is TGTGCCAGCTCCCGGGACAGGGCGAACAATCAGCCCCAGCATTTT.

This chain links TRBV5-1 with TRBJ2-1, with unresolved D. The germline V and J ends were trimmed by 3 bases and 4 bases, with 8 bases remaining between them. Germline V gene data show CDR1 as SGHRS and CDR2 as YFSETQ. The CDR3 is 13 amino acids. For the CDR3, the DNA is TGCGCCAGCAGCTCTCTAGGTTACAATGAGCAGTTCTTC. It specifies CASSSLGYNEQFF.

V and J are TRBV27 and TRBJ1-2, with 7 bases lining up with TRBD1. Losses at the gene ends were 6 bases for V and 8 bases for J; bases not matched to a gene: 6. CDR1 is MNHEY, CDR2 SMNVEV, per germline (reference sequence). The CDR3 contains 12 residues. The CDR3, as DNA: TGTGCCAGCAGCACAGGGGTAGGAGGCTACACCTTC. Protein sequence: CASSTGVGGYTF.

The rearrangement joins TRBV12-3 or TRBV12-4 to TRBJ2-1; D remains ambiguous. V was shortened by 6 bases and J by 0 bases, with 6 bases between the two germline ends. The CDR3 runs to 13 residues. The CDR3 is CASSPPSYNEQFF. The CDR3 nucleotides read TGTGCCAGCAGCCCCCCCTCCTACAATGAGCAGTTCTTC.

The chain carries TRBV25-1 and TRBJ1-1; unclear D gene. The V end lost 2 bases, the J end lost 1 base, and 11 bases lay between the germline ends. The germline gives CDR1 MGHDK, CDR2 SYGVNS. The CDR3 sequence is 15 residues long. This CDR3 is CASSEVGRGNTEAFF. CDR3 DNA sequence: TGTGCCAGCAGTGAAGTCGGCCGGGGGAACACTGAAGCTTTCTTT.

The J gene is TRBJ1-1, the V gene TRBV11-3, with TRBD1 identical over 7 bases. The CDR3 consists of 13 residues. The germline CDR1 and CDR2 sequences are SGHNT and YENEEA. V shed 5 bases and J 4 bases; nucleotides not matched to a gene: 4. The CDR3 spells CASSLYRGTEAFF. CDR3 coding DNA: TGTGCCAGCAGCCTATACAGGGGCACTGAAGCTTTCTTT.

Worth noting for this clone: The sample contains more than one DNA sequence encoding this CDR3. The genes are TRBV24-1 and TRBJ2-1; TRBD2 matches at 8 bases. Germline V gives CDR1 KGHDR, CDR2 SFDVKD. CDR3 length: 16 residues. V lost 1 base and J lost 0; bases outside the gene matches: 1. The CDR3 sequence: CATSDLLAVSYNEQFF. In DNA form, the CDR3 reads TGTGCCACCAGTGATTTACTAGCGGTCTCCTACAATGAGCAGTTCTTC.

This chain uses TRBV2 with TRBJ1-1, with TRBD1 matching over 8 bases. Trimming took 6 bases from V and 5 from J; bases not matched to a gene: 5. This CDR3 spans 13 amino acids. Germline lookup yields CDR1 SNHLY and CDR2 FYNNEI. The CDR3: CASSQTGVTEAFF. The CDR3 nucleotides read TGTGCCAGCAGCCAGACAGGGGTTACTGAAGCTTTCTTT.

The gene calls are TRBV9 and TRBJ1-1, with a tentative D call TRBD1 (6 bases). Germline V gives CDR1 SGDLS, CDR2 YYNGEE. The CDR3 sequence is 14 residues long. The V end lost 0 bases, the J end lost 4 bases, and 10 bases lay between the germline ends. The DNA for the CDR3 is TGTGCCAGCAGCGTAGTCGACAGGTCCACTGAAGCTTTCTTT. Its protein product is CASSVVDRSTEAFF.

V is TRBV12-3 or TRBV12-4 and J is TRBJ2-1; D gene unclear. Trimming removed 0 bases from V and 9 bases from J, with 9 bases in between. CDR3 length: 13 amino acids. The CDR3 bases are TGTGCCAGCAGTTTAGCCGTGGTCGGTGAGCAGTTCTTC. Its protein product is CASSLAVVGEQFF.

In this sample, this clone turned up once. V gene TRBV6-1 combines with J gene TRBJ1-2; D might be TRBD1 (5 bases). From germline, CDR1 is MNHNS and CDR2 SASEGT. The V gene lost 2 bases and the J gene lost 5 bases, with 12 bases spanning the gap. This CDR3 is 14 amino acids long. The CDR3 reads CASSESGRTYGYTF. In DNA, the CDR3 is TGTGCCAGCAGTGAATCAGGGCGGACATATGGCTACACCTTC.

The V gene is TRBV9, the J gene TRBJ1-2; tentatively, D is TRBD1 (6 bases). Looked up from germline, CDR1 is SGDLS and CDR2 is YYNGEE. The length of the CDR3 is 15 residues. Trimming left V 1 base short and J 2 bases short, with 12 bases between. The CDR3 sequence is CASSVTTGSNYGYTF. The CDR3 coding sequence is TGTGCCAGCAGCGTAACCACAGGGAGCAACTATGGCTACACCTTC.

CDR3 coding DNA: TGCGCCAGCAGCCCGGCGAGAGACACTGAAGCTTTCTTT. Its translation is CASSPARDTEAFF. The rearrangement joins TRBV5-1 to TRBJ1-1; D is unclear. The CDR3 is 13 amino acids. V lost 4 bases and J 3 bases, leaving 10 bases between the germline ends. Germline assignment: CDR1 SGHRS and CDR2 YFSETQ.